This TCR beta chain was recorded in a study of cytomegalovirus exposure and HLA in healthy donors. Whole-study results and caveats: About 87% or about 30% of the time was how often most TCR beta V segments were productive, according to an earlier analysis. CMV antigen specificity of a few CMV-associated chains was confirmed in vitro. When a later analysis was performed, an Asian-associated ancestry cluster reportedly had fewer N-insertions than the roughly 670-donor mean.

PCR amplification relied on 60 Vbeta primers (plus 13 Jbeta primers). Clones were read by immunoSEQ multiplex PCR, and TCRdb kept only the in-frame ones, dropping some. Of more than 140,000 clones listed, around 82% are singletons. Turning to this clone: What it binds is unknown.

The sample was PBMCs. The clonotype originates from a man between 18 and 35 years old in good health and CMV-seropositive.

CDR3 sequence: CASSWTSGSYEQYF. The CDR3 DNA is TGTGCCAGCAGCTGGACTAGCGGGAGCTACGAGCAGTACTTC. The rearrangement uses TRBV7-2 and TRBJ2-7, with 13 bases identical to TRBD2. CDR1 and CDR2 (germline): SGHTA, FQGNSA. This CDR3 has 14 residues. Unmatched junction bases numbered 0, after V lost 4 bases and J lost 3 bases.